This T cell receptor beta chain was captured by sequencing in a study of OX40 agonist ivuxolimab in advanced cancers. Only one count was recorded for this clone. Germline-derived CDR1 and CDR2 are MNHEY and SVGAGI. With V trimmed by 7 bases and J by 3 bases, 0 bases remained unmatched. This CDR3 spans 12 amino acids. Generated by immunoSEQ multiplex PCR, the TCRdb table keeps only in-frame clones and is missing some. The table lists 20,000 to 25,000 clones, over 75% of them singletons. The sample was CD4+ or CD8+ T cells sorted from blood, taken in a trial of the OX40 agonist ivuxolimab. The chain carries TRBV6-5 and TRBJ2-7; 10 bases are a match to TRBD2. This clonotype was obtained from an adult with an advanced solid tumor such as melanoma, head and neck, liver or kidney cancer. The DNA of the CDR3 is TGTGCCAGCACTAGCGGGAGCTACGAGCAGTACTTC. It yields the protein CASTSGSYEQYF.